This T cell receptor beta chain was sequenced during a study of blood T cell repertoires in COVID-19. Study as a whole: Material from acute and convalescent COVID-19 was sourced from the United States, Italy and Spain.

The data were produced by immunoSEQ multiplex PCR, yet TCRdb's version contains in-frame clones alone and is incomplete. Among 350,000 to 400,000 clones listed, 85% to 90% were seen once. The V and J ends lost 0 bases and 0 bases respectively, with 15 bases between them. This CDR3 is 16 amino acids long. Germline-derived CDR1 and CDR2 are GTSNPN and SVGIG (reference sequence). The chain links TRBV30 to TRBJ2-7, with D possibly being TRBD2 (6 bases). The specimen sequenced was PBMCs or T cells enriched from blood (not recorded which). The sequence derives from a woman under 30 who had recovered from COVID-19. In DNA form, the CDR3 reads TGTGCCTGGAGTGTACGGTGGGGGGAGAACTCCTACGAGCAGTACTTC. Translated, it gives CAWSVRWGENSYEQYF.